This T cell receptor beta chain appears in the sequencing data of a study of cytomegalovirus exposure and HLA in healthy donors. Participants comprised healthy donors of bone marrow. CDR3 length equals 12 residues. Trimming removed 5 bases from V and 3 bases from J, with 5 bases in between. Per the germline V gene, CDR1 is SGHTA and CDR2 is FQGNSA. Study findings and constraints: In a later analysis, a missense DCLRE1C variant was linked to TCR beta V- and J-gene trimming.

Concerning this clone itself: Its specificity is not known.

The study ran its PCR with 60 Vbeta and 13 Jbeta primers. Only in-frame clones appear in the TCRdb table, and some are missing; sequencing was by immunoSEQ multiplex PCR. The top ten clones hold under 5% of a sample with fewer than 200,000 clones, 80% of them seen once. Sequenced material: PBMCs. The chain combines TRBV7-2 with TRBJ2-4; D gene unclear. The clonotype originates from a woman between 45 and 60 years old in good health and CMV-seropositive. CDR3 DNA sequence: TGTGCCAGCAGCCCTAACAAAAACATTCAGTACTTC. Its protein product is CASSPNKNIQYF.